One and the same sample provided the 28 T cell receptor beta chains below, sequenced in a study of blood T cell repertoires in COVID-19. Clones were sequenced by immunoSEQ multiplex PCR, and TCRdb holds only the in-frame ones, with some missing. The sample shows approximately 72,000 clones, 86% of them seen only once. Sequenced material: peripheral blood. These receptors were taken from a woman aged 55-70 years with acute or convalescent COVID-19.

The chain employs TRBV19 and TRBJ2-2; 10 bases match TRBD2. V lost 7 bases, J lost 5 bases, and 7 bases stayed unmatched. The CDR3 totals 15 residues. Looked up from germline, CDR1 is LNHDA and CDR2 is SQIVND (reference sequence). This chain's CDR3 is CASTRLAGETGELFF. CDR3 DNA: TGTGCCAGTACTCGTCTAGCGGGGGAAACCGGGGAGCTGTTTTTT.

The chain employs TRBV30 and TRBJ2-3; 8 nucleotides line up with TRBD2. The CDR3 has 15 residues. V shed 1 base and J 6 bases; nucleotides not matched to a gene: 9. Germline V gene sequence: CDR1 GTSNPN, CDR2 SVGIG (reference sequence). Here the CDR3 reads CAWSARLARVDTQYF. As DNA, the CDR3 is TGTGCCTGGAGTGCCCGACTAGCGCGGGTGGATACGCAGTATTTT.

The V and J genes are TRBV11-3 and TRBJ2-3; D not certain. This CDR3 is 13 amino acids long. Per the germline V gene, CDR1 is SGHNT and CDR2 is YENEEA. Deletions cut 6 bases from V and 0 bases from J, with 7 bases between. In DNA, the CDR3 is TGTGCCAGCAGTCTATCTAGCACAGATACGCAGTATTTT. As protein: CASSLSSTDTQYF.

This clone occurred once. V usage is TRBV6-1 and J usage is TRBJ2-7; D may be TRBD1 (6 bases). Germline CDR1 is MNHNS and CDR2 is SASEGT. The V end was cut by 2 bases, the J end by 9 bases, with 8 bases between. The CDR3 length is 11 residues. The CDR3 DNA reads as TGTGCCAGCAGTGAAATAGGGGGGCAGTACTTC. This codes for CASSEIGGQYF.

The rearrangement joins TRBV11-1 to TRBJ1-2, with TRBD1 identical over 8 bases. The CDR3 covers 13 residues. Looked up from germline, CDR1 is SGHAT and CDR2 is FQDESV (reference sequence). The J segment lost 13 bases and the V segment lost 3 bases, leaving 10 bases of the junction unmatched. The CDR3 nucleotides read TGTGCCAGCAGCTTCGGAGACAGGGGCGCCGGCACCTTC. This encodes CASSFGDRGAGTF.

This chain uses TRBV19 with TRBJ1-4; 7 bases map to TRBD1. Trimming removed 6 bases from V and 4 bases from J; junction bases left unmatched: 2. CDR1 is LNHDA, CDR2 SQIVND, per germline (reference sequence). The CDR3 is 13 residues long. CDR3 sequence reads: CASRDRVNEKLFF. The CDR3 coding sequence is TGTGCCAGTAGAGACAGGGTTAATGAAAAACTGTTTTTT.

The CDR3 here is CASSLRDGNGELFF. Here the CDR3 DNA reads TGCGCCAGCAGCTTGCGGGATGGGAACGGGGAGCTGTTTTTT. V and J are TRBV5-1 and TRBJ2-2; the D gene is possibly TRBD2 (5 bases). Germline lookup yields CDR1 SGHRS and CDR2 YFSETQ. There are 14 residues in the CDR3. The V gene lost 1 base and the J gene lost 7 bases, with 11 bases spanning the gap.

The chain has TRBV2 and TRBJ2-5; 7 bases are a match to TRBD1. Losses at the gene ends were 10 bases for V and 4 bases for J; bases not matched to a gene: 6. The CDR3 totals 12 residues. Germline V gene sequence: CDR1 SNHLY, CDR2 FYNNEI. The CDR3 nucleotides read TGTGCCACCACAGGGGCAGGAGAGACCCAGTACTTC. Residues: CATTGAGETQYF.

The chain couples TRBV7-9 to TRBJ2-3; 10 nucleotides line up with TRBD2. Germline values: CDR1 SEHNR, CDR2 FQNEAQ (reference sequence). The V segment lost 1 base and the J segment 2 bases; nucleotides outside the gene matches: 6. The CDR3 is 17 amino acids. The CDR3 DNA is TGTGCCAGCAGCTTAGGCCTAGCGGGGGAGAACACAGATACGCAGTATTTT. Amino acids: CASSLGLAGENTDTQYF.

The chain is built from TRBV5-1 and TRBJ1-3, with a possible D match to TRBD1 (5 bases). Germline lookup yields CDR1 SGHRS and CDR2 YFSETQ. Trimming shortened V by 3 bases and J by 0 bases, and 13 bases separated the two germline ends. CDR3 length: 16 residues. The CDR3 DNA sequence: TGCGCCAGCAGCTGGGAACAGGTCCGCTCTGGAAACACCATATATTTT. Translated: CASSWEQVRSGNTIYF.

For the CDR3, the DNA is TGTGCCAGTTGGGGACAGGCGAGGTACGAGCAGTACTTC. It codes for CASWGQARYEQYF. The genes are TRBV19 and TRBJ2-7, with 8 bases aligning to TRBD1. The CDR3 contains 13 residues. Trimming removed 8 bases from V and 4 bases from J; junction bases left unmatched: 7. Germline loops: CDR1 LNHDA, CDR2 SQIVND (reference sequence). The full variable domain, its missing parts supplied by reference TRBV19 and TRBJ2-7, is DGGITQSPKYLFRKEGQNVTLSCEQNLNHDAMYWYRQDPGQGLRLIYYSQIVNDFQKGDIAEGYSVSREKKESFPLTVTSAQKNPTAFYLCASWGQARYEQYFGPGTRLTVT.

This clone has just a few counts. The chain recombines TRBV19 with TRBJ1-2; 7 bases are shared with TRBD1. The CDR3 covers 13 residues. J lost 6 bases, V lost 6 bases, and 7 bases had no gene match. CDR1 LNHDA and CDR2 SQIVND come from the germline V gene (reference sequence). CDR3 sequence reads: CASRPGQTNGYTF. CDR3 in DNA: TGTGCCAGTAGACCGGGACAGACTAATGGCTACACCTTC.

This rearrangement joins TRBV10-2 to TRBJ1-1; TRBD1 aligns across 7 bases. Germline trimming cut 9 bases from V and 1 base from J; bases unmatched to any gene: 8. The CDR3 length is 14 residues. CDR1 and CDR2 from the germline V gene are WSHSY and SAAADI. The DNA of the CDR3 is TGCGCCAGTAAGGGGGCGCGAGGGAACACTGAAGCTTTCTTT. The encoded protein is CASKGARGNTEAFF.

The chain has TRBV19 and TRBJ1-2, with TRBD1 identical over 8 bases. Trimming took 6 bases from V and 4 from J; bases not matched to a gene: 4. CDR1 is LNHDA, CDR2 SQIVND, per germline (reference sequence). The CDR3 loop spans 13 amino acids. The CDR3 loop is CASSRDRPYGYTF. CDR3 DNA sequence: TGTGCCAGTAGCCGGGACAGGCCCTATGGCTACACCTTC.

The V and J genes are TRBV12-5 and TRBJ1-6, with TRBD1 matching over 9 bases. V dropped 1 base and J dropped 8; count of bases not matched to a gene: 0. The CDR3 loop spans 14 amino acids. Looked up from germline, CDR1 is LGHNT and CDR2 is FRNRAP. As DNA, the CDR3 is TGTGCTAGTGGTTTGGGGACAGGGGATTCACCCCTCCACTTT. This sequence encodes CASGLGTGDSPLHF.

This clone has just a few counts. The V call is TRBV5-1, the J call TRBJ1-1; D gene ambiguous. Germline V gene sequence: CDR1 SGHRS, CDR2 YFSETQ. The CDR3 is 15 amino acids. The V gene lost 4 bases and the J gene lost 6 bases, with 19 bases spanning the gap. The DNA for the CDR3 is TGCGCCAGCAGCCCTCGTCCCCGGCAGGCCGCTGAAGCTTTCTTT. Encoded protein: CASSPRPRQAAEAFF.

The chain couples TRBV9 to TRBJ1-5; 7 nucleotides agree with TRBD1. The germline gives CDR1 SGDLS, CDR2 YYNGEE. There are 16 residues in the CDR3. Unmatched junction bases numbered 11, after V lost 0 bases and J lost 8 bases. For the CDR3, the DNA is TGTGCCAGCAGCGTAGGACAGGGAATGGACGTCGAGCCCCAGCATTTT. It specifies CASSVGQGMDVEPQHF.

The chain carries TRBV19 and TRBJ2-1; perhaps TRBD1 as D (6 bases). The V gene's germline CDR1 is LNHDA and CDR2 SQIVND (reference sequence). The CDR3 is made up of 11 amino acids. V lost 5 bases, J lost 7 bases, and 6 bases lay in between. The CDR3 protein is CASSQGNEQFF. The CDR3 bases are TGTGCCAGTAGTCAGGGGAATGAGCAGTTCTTC.

The gene calls are TRBV28 and TRBJ2-5; a possible D gene is TRBD1 (5 bases). V gave up 5 bases and J gave up 2 bases, with 9 bases separating them. In germline, CDR1 is MDHEN, CDR2 SYDVKM. The CDR3 is made up of 13 amino acids. The CDR3 nucleotides read TGTGCCAGCAGTGGGCAGGGTCAAGAGACCCAGTACTTC. Encoded protein: CASSGQGQETQYF.

The rearrangement uses TRBV11-2 and TRBJ2-5; 8 nucleotides match TRBD1. Germline-derived CDR1 and CDR2 are SGHAT and FQNNGV. With V trimmed by 3 bases and J by 4 bases, 4 bases remained unmatched. This CDR3 is 14 amino acids long. For the CDR3, the DNA is TGTGCCAGCAGCTTGGACAGGGTGACAGAGACCCAGTACTTC. Its protein is CASSLDRVTETQYF.

The CDR3 bases are TGTGCCAGCAGCTGGGGACAGGGGGAAGCTTTCTTT. Residues: CASSWGQGEAFF. V is TRBV11-2 and J is TRBJ1-1; 10 nucleotides match TRBD1. CDR3 size: 12 residues. The V gene's germline CDR1 is SGHAT and CDR2 FQNNGV. V trimming: 4 bases; J trimming: 8 bases; junction bases outside the gene matches: 1. Filled out from reference TRBV11-2 and TRBJ1-1, the complete variable domain reads EAGVAQSPRYKIIEKRQSVAFWCNPISGHATLYWYQQILGQGPKLLIQFQNNGVVDDSQLPKDRFSAERLKGVDSTLKIQPAKLEDSAVYLCASSWGQGEAFFGQGTRLTVV.

The rearrangement uses TRBV10-2 and TRBJ2-3; 15 positions agree with TRBD2. The CDR3 has 15 amino acids. V shed 5 bases and J 14 bases; nucleotides not matched to a gene: 11. In germline, CDR1 is WSHSY, CDR2 SAAADI. The CDR3 nucleotides are TGCGCCAGCAGTCCACTCGGACTAGCGGGGGGGGAAACGTATTTT. This sequence encodes CASSPLGLAGGETYF.

On this clone: The junction departs from the called germline gene at one end, perhaps through a read error. The same CDR3 also results from other DNA sequences found in this sample. Written as DNA, the CDR3 is TGTGCTACCAGCAGCCCCGGGACAGCCACAGATACGCAGTATTTT. Its protein is CATSSPGTATDTQYF. This chain joins TRBV15 and TRBJ2-3, with TRBD1 matching 7 bases. The CDR3 consists of 15 residues. CDR1 is LNHNV and CDR2 is YYDKDF in the germline V gene (reference sequence).

The V and J genes are TRBV28 and TRBJ2-3; 12 bases map to TRBD2. From germline, CDR1 is MDHEN and CDR2 SYDVKM. The CDR3 length is 14 residues. With 7 bases clipped from V and 7 bases from J, the junction kept 6 bases outside the gene matches. The CDR3 DNA reads as TGTGCCAGCACTAGCGGGGGGGCGCGCAATACGCAGTATTTT. Protein sequence: CASTSGGARNTQYF.

The CDR3 protein is CASSLDRGGRDRDTQYF. DNA for the CDR3: TGCGCCAGCAGCTTGGATCGGGGGGGCCGGGATCGCGATACGCAGTATTTT. The chain recombines TRBV5-1 with TRBJ2-3; 8 positions agree with TRBD2. The V and J ends lost 0 bases and 6 bases, in that order; junction bases with no gene match: 12. Germline V lookup: CDR1 SGHRS, CDR2 YFSETQ. The CDR3 spans 17 residues.

This clone appeared a few times. The chain recombines TRBV7-9 with TRBJ1-6, with 8 nucleotides matching TRBD1. J was trimmed by 10 bases and V by 2 bases; bases with no gene match: 7. This CDR3 spans 15 amino acids. Germline assignment: CDR1 SEHNR and CDR2 FQNEAQ (reference sequence). The CDR3 nucleotides are TGTGCCAGCAGCTTATTGGCAGGGGGCGAGTCACCCCTCCACTTT. Residues: CASSLLAGGESPLHF.

The chain has TRBV7-2 and TRBJ2-7; 7 bases agree with TRBD1. CDR3 size: 13 residues. Unmatched junction bases numbered 8, after V lost 5 bases and J lost 7 bases. CDR1 is SGHTA and CDR2 is FQGNSA in the germline V gene. This CDR3 reads CASSTLQGYEQYF. The CDR3 bases are TGTGCCAGCAGCACTCTACAGGGGTATGAGCAGTACTTC.

J is TRBJ2-7 and V is TRBV28; D gene unclear. V was clipped by 5 bases and J by 3 bases, with 14 bases between them. Germline V lookup: CDR1 MDHEN, CDR2 SYDVKM. CDR3 length equals 14 residues. Here the CDR3 DNA reads TGTGCCAGCAGTATCCAAACTCATTTCTACGAGCAGTACTTC. This translates into CASSIQTHFYEQYF.